Below are 17 T cell receptor beta chains sequenced from a single sample in a study of glioma-infiltrating T cells after dendritic cell vaccination (dated by TCRdb to about 2016). Library generation was performed with the immunoSEQ multiplex PCR assay. Not all clones reach the TCRdb copy of this immuneACCESS table, which keeps in-frame sequences only. Checked studies attribute under half of the gap to unresolved V genes and leave the rest unexplained. The table for this sample lists roughly 96,000 clones; 75% to 85% of them were counted only once. Jointly, the top ten make up approximately 5.9% of the sample. Sequencing used blood, obtained before dendritic cell vaccination. Source of these receptors: a human donor with glioblastoma.

This clone was observed a few times. V usage is TRBV2 and J usage is TRBJ2-1; 8 bases match TRBD1. The CDR3 is 13 amino acids. Germline V lookup: CDR1 SNHLY, CDR2 FYNNEI. With V trimmed by 8 bases and J by 7 bases, 7 bases remained unmatched. The CDR3 loop reads CASRQGLANEQFF. The CDR3 DNA is TGTGCCAGCCGACAGGGGTTGGCAAATGAGCAGTTCTTC. The entire variable domain, with the rest obtained from reference TRBV2 and TRBJ2-1, is as follows: EPEVTQTPSHQVTQMGQEVILRCVPISNHLYFYWYRQILGQKVEFLVSFYNNEISEKSEIFDDQFSVERPDGSNFTLKIRSTKLEDSAMYFCASRQGLANEQFFGPGTRLTVL.

The CDR3, as DNA: TGTGCCAGCAGCTCCACGAGGCTCCCGGGAAACATTCAGTACTTC. This sequence encodes CASSSTRLPGNIQYF. The gene calls are TRBV7-9 and TRBJ2-4, with no clear D. CDR1 and CDR2 from the germline V gene are SEHNR and FQNEAQ (reference sequence). Trimming left V 4 bases short and J 6 bases short, with 16 bases between. The CDR3 sequence is 15 residues long.

The chain carries TRBV4-1 and TRBJ2-1; weak D call: TRBD1 (5 bases). The V gene's germline CDR1 is MGHRA and CDR2 YSYEKL. The length of the CDR3 is 15 residues. V lost 1 base and J 6 bases, leaving 13 bases between the germline ends. CDR3 DNA: TGCGCCAGCAGCCAAGTAACTGGACAAGGCAATGAGCAGTTCTTC. This gives the protein CASSQVTGQGNEQFF.

The chain carries TRBV27 and TRBJ2-4; 10 nucleotides line up with TRBD2. Germline lookup yields CDR1 MNHEY and CDR2 SMNVEV (reference sequence). V was clipped by 0 bases and J by 0 bases; unmatched bases: 11. This CDR3 region has 20 residues. The CDR3 DNA reads as TGTGCCAGCAGTTTATCGGGGGCTAGCGGGAGACGTGAAGCCAAAAACATTCAGTACTTC. It is translated as CASSLSGASGRREAKNIQYF.

The genes are TRBV5-1 and TRBJ1-1; D gene unclear. CDR1 is SGHRS and CDR2 is YFSETQ in the germline V gene. The CDR3 length is 13 residues. Trimming shortened V by 0 bases and J by 10 bases, and 13 bases separated the two germline ends. CDR3 sequence (DNA): TGCGCCAGCAGCTTGGCCGAGGGCTCTGGAGCTTTCTTT. Translating it yields CASSLAEGSGAFF.

The genes are TRBV4-1 and TRBJ1-5, with D possibly TRBD1 on 5 matching bases. The CDR3 has 15 amino acids. The V end lost 1 base, the J end lost 1 base, and 8 bases lay between the germline ends. Per the germline V gene, CDR1 is MGHRA and CDR2 is YSYEKL. The CDR3 protein is CASSQVQGSNQPQHF. CDR3 DNA sequence: TGCGCCAGCAGCCAAGTTCAGGGAAGCAATCAGCCCCAGCATTTT.

The chain recombines TRBV6-5 with TRBJ1-3; D is perhaps TRBD1 (6 bases). This CDR3 has 14 amino acids. V was cut by 5 bases and J by 4 bases, with 12 bases left in between. CDR1 MNHEY and CDR2 SVGAGI come from the germline V gene. The CDR3, as DNA: TGTGCCAGCAGTGCCGGGACACCCGGAAACACCATATATTTT. Its translation: CASSAGTPGNTIYF.

The chain recombines TRBV25-1 with TRBJ1-1; 7 bases are a match to TRBD1. Germline loops: CDR1 MGHDK, CDR2 SYGVNS. The CDR3 has 18 amino acids. The trim removed 0 bases at V and 0 bases at J, leaving 10 bases unmatched. The CDR3: CASSEYRGTDNLNTEAFF. CDR3 nucleotide sequence: TGTGCCAGCAGTGAATATCGCGGGACAGACAATTTGAACACTGAAGCTTTCTTT.

The chain has TRBV19 and TRBJ2-2, with D possibly TRBD1 on 5 matching bases. This CDR3 is built from 16 residues. Trimming stripped 5 bases from V and 3 bases from J, with 16 bases between. Germline V gene data show CDR1 as LNHDA and CDR2 as SQIVND (reference sequence). The CDR3 nucleotides are TGTGCCAGTAGTGCCCCCGCAGGGTTCGACACCGGGGAGCTGTTTTTT. As protein: CASSAPAGFDTGELFF.

V usage is TRBV7-9 and J usage is TRBJ2-5, with TRBD1 matching over 7 bases. CDR3 length: 14 residues. CDR1 and CDR2 from the germline V gene are SEHNR and FQNEAQ (reference sequence). The trim removed 3 bases at V and 1 base at J, leaving 2 bases unmatched. The CDR3 loop is CASSLGQSQETQYF. The DNA of the CDR3 is TGTGCCAGCAGCTTGGGACAGTCCCAAGAGACCCAGTACTTC.

This chain uses TRBV5-1 with TRBJ2-2, with D perhaps TRBD1 (6 bases). V shed 8 bases and J shed 4 bases, with 12 bases lying between them. The CDR3 consists of 13 residues. Germline CDR1 and CDR2: SGHRS and YFSETQ. The CDR3 spells CASSDRFTGELFF. Written as DNA, the CDR3 is TGCGCCAGTTCTGACAGGTTCACCGGGGAGCTGTTTTTT.

The sample holds one count of this clone. The chain has TRBV5-8 and TRBJ2-7; 7 nucleotides align to TRBD2. J gave up 3 bases and V 4 bases, and 7 bases lay outside the gene matches. Germline V gene lookup returns CDR1 SGHTS and CDR2 YDEGEE. The CDR3 has 14 residues. CDR3 in amino acids: CASSRPGLIYEQYF. The CDR3 coding sequence is TGTGCCAGCAGCCGACCGGGACTAATCTACGAGCAGTACTTC.

The chain is built from TRBV6-1 and TRBJ2-7, with TRBD2 matching 8 bases. This CDR3 comprises 14 residues. In germline, CDR1 is MNHNS, CDR2 SASEGT. Unmatched junction bases numbered 7, after V lost 1 base and J lost 8 bases. The CDR3 DNA is TGTGCCAGCAGTGAAGGAGTTAGCGGGGCCAAGCAGTACTTC. Translation: CASSEGVSGAKQYF.

The chain carries TRBV19 and TRBJ1-4, with no clear D. CDR3 length equals 13 residues. Germline V gene lookup returns CDR1 LNHDA and CDR2 SQIVND (reference sequence). The ends were cut back, 6 bases at V and 7 bases at J, with 12 bases in the middle. The CDR3 loop reads CASSGVLGEKLFF. CDR3 nucleotide sequence: TGTGCCAGTAGCGGGGTTTTGGGTGAAAAACTGTTTTTT.

This clone appeared a few times. The chain joins TRBV11-2 to TRBJ2-1; 8 nucleotides line up with TRBD1. Germline V gives CDR1 SGHAT, CDR2 FQNNGV. The CDR3 is 12 residues long. V was pared by 1 base and J by 15 bases, with 5 bases of the junction left unmatched. In DNA form, the CDR3 reads TGTGCCAGCAGCTTAGGGACAGGGACAACGTTCTTC. Translated, it gives CASSLGTGTTFF.

This chain connects TRBV6-5 to TRBJ1-6, with D maybe TRBD1 (6 bases). The V gene's germline CDR1 is MNHEY and CDR2 SVGAGI. The V end lost 4 bases, the J end lost 10 bases, and 11 bases lay between the germline ends. The CDR3 length is 13 residues. The CDR3 coding sequence is TGTGCCAGCAGTTTTACAGGGACCTCACCCCTCCACTTT. Translating it yields CASSFTGTSPLHF.

The chain carries TRBV4-2 and TRBJ1-5, with 12 bases fitting TRBD1. Germline CDR1 is LGHNA and CDR2 is YNFKEQ. This CDR3 has 17 amino acids. The V and J ends lost 4 bases and 2 bases, in that order; junction bases with no gene match: 6. DNA for the CDR3: TGTGCCAGCAGCCGGGGGACAGGGGGCTTGGGCAATCAGCCCCAGCATTTT. Its protein is CASSRGTGGLGNQPQHF.